This T cell receptor (beta chain) was observed in a study of molecular identifiers for immune sequencing clone quantification. On this clonotype itself: Antigen unknown. This may come from a read error, since a much larger clone is one base off.

Study findings and constraints: Whereas clones above 20 RNA copies held under 1% of naive-cell molecules, they held over 97% of effector molecules.

In TCRdb, the PCR reads were re-called with MiXCR into one record per CDR3 protein. Of some 320,000 distinct CDR3 sequences in the sample, about a fifth were seen once. V dropped 11 bases and J dropped 4; count of bases not matched to a gene: 10. Germline V gives CDR1 MNHEY, CDR2 SVGAGI. The CDR3 spans 14 residues. The sequencing sample was made of naive CD8+ T cells from blood, with Jurkat cell RNA spiked in. Subset in this sample: FACS-sorted CD8+CD4-CCR7+CD45RA+ naive T cells. The receptor was derived from a human donor in good health. Some libraries in this study had Jurkat cell RNA spiked in. The chain employs TRBV6-5 and TRBJ1-4; 7 nucleotides line up with TRBD1. The CDR3 nucleotides are TGTGCCGGCACCCCGACAGGGAATAATGAAAAACTGTTTTTT. This encodes CAGTPTGNNEKLFF.